This TCR beta chain appears in the sequencing data of a study of blood T cell repertoires in COVID-19. About the research overall: Material from acute and convalescent COVID-19 was sourced from the United States, Italy and Spain. PBMCs, B-cell-depleted T cells, or T cells were the source of the cDNA or gDNA that made up the material.

Per the authors' pipeline: Estimation of nucleated cell counts relied on the amplification of reference gene primers. Sequenced by immunoSEQ multiplex PCR; TCRdb stores in-frame clones only, minus some. V and J calls and clone size are those listed in that table; D and trimming were worked out from the DNA. Of 130,000 to 150,000 clones in the sample, around 83% were seen once. CDR1 and CDR2 (germline): MDHEN, SYDVKM. Losses at the gene ends were 5 bases for V and 1 base for J; bases not matched to a gene: 7. The CDR3 has 16 amino acids. The sample consisted of peripheral blood. The clonotype was recovered from a human donor with acute or convalescent COVID-19. The donor label of this sample is uncertain. V and J are TRBV28 and TRBJ2-3; 9 bases map to TRBD2. The CDR3 DNA sequence: TGTGCCAGCAGTCCGTTTCGCGGGAGGGGCACAGATACGCAGTATTTT. Translated: CASSPFRGRGTDTQYF.